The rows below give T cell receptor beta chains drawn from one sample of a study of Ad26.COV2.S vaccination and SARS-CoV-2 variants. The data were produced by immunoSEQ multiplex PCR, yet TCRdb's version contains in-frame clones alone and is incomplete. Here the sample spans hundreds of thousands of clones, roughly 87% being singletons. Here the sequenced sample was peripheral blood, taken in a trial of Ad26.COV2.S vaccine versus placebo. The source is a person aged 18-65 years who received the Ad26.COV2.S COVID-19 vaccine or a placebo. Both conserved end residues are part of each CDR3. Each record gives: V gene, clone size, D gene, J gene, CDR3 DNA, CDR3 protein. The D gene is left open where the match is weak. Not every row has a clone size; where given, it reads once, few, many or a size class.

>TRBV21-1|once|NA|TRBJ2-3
TGTGCCAGCAGCGGGCCCGACGGGAACCCCACAGATACGCAGTATTTT
CASSGPDGNPTDTQYF
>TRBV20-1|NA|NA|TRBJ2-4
TGCAGTGCCGGGGAACAAAACATTCAGTACTTC
CSAGEQNIQYF
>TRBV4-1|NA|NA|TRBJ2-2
TGCGCCAGCAGCCAAGGTATGCGGGCTAGCGCCACCGGGGAGCTGTTTTTT
CASSQGMRASATGELFF
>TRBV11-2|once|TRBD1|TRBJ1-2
TGTGCCAGCAGCCGCGACAGGGTTGGCTACACCTTC
CASSRDRVGYTF
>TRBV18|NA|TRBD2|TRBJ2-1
TGTGCCAGCTCCCCCAGCGGGGTCCGATACAATGAGCAGTTCTTC
CASSPSGVRYNEQFF
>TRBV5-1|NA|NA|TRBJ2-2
TGCGCCAGCAGCGTGATCGGCCAGCCGAACACCGGGGAGCTGTTTTTT
CASSVIGQPNTGELFF
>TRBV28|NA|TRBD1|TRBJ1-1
TGTGCCTACACAGACAGGGTTGGTACTGAAGCTTTCTTT
CAYTDRVGTEAFF
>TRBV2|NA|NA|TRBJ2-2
TGTGCCAGCAGTAGGGACACCGGGGAGCTGTTTTTT
CASSRDTGELFF
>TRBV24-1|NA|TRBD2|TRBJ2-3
TGTGCCACCAGTGAGAAGCAGGGACTAGCGGGAGGAAATACGCAGTATTTT
CATSEKQGLAGGNTQYF
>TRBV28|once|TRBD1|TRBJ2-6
TGTGCCAGCATCGGGACAGGGTCGCAAGGGGCCAACGTCCTGACTTTC
CASIGTGSQGANVLTF
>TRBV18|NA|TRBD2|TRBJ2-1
TGTGCCAACTCGCGGGGGGCGAACAATGAGCAGTTCTTC
CANSRGANNEQFF
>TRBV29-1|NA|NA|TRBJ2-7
TGCAGCGTTGAGGCAGGTGTATGGCCAGAGCAGTACTTC
CSVEAGVWPEQYF
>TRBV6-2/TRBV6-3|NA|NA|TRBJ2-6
TGTGCCAGCAGTTACAACGGGGTCCCCAGGGCTGGGGCCAACGTCCTGACTTTC
CASSYNGVPRAGANVLTF
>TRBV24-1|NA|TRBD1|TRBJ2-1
TGTGCCACCAGTGATTTGAAAGTGGGACAGGGTTGGAATGAGCAGTTCTTC
CATSDLKVGQGWNEQFF
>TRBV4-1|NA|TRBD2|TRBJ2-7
TGCGCCAGCAGCCGAAGTCTAGCGGGGGACTACGAGCAGTACTTC
CASSRSLAGDYEQYF
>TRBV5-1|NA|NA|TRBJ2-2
TGCGCCAGCAGCACATGGGCGCTAGTTGGTGGAGTCAACACCGGGGAGCTGTTTTTT
CASSTWALVGGVNTGELFF
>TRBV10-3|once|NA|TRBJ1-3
TGTGCCATCAGCCGCTTAGGGGACACTGGAAACACCATATATTTT
CAISRLGDTGNTIYF
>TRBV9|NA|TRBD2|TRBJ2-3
TGTGCCAGCAGCGTAAGTAGCGGGGTTCCGCATACGCAGTATTTT
CASSVSSGVPHTQYF